Listed here is a single T cell receptor (beta chain). Trimming left V 5 bases short and J 15 bases short, with 26 bases between. The length of the CDR3 is 16 residues. Germline loops: CDR1 SGHTA, CDR2 FQGNSA. First-strand cDNA used TRAV- and TRBV-specific primers, covering alpha and beta chains. A roughly 20-cycle PCR with a constant-region primer and V-primer adapter amplified TCRs. Using its own MiXCR run on the reads, TCRdb lists one record per CDR3 protein. The sample includes 65,000 to 85,000 distinct CDR3 sequences, less than 20% of them seen just once. Time point: after trial treatment. Specified treatment: LDRT plus nivolumab, ipilimumab, low-dose cyclophosphamide and aspirin (RACIN trial). In the RACIN dose-escalation trial, donors got nivolumab plus ipilimumab with aspirin, cyclophosphamide and radiotherapy. Solid tumors that lacked tumor-infiltrating lymphocytes and were advanced were present in eligible patients.

This specimen belongs to a study of low-dose radiotherapy and immunotherapy resistance in tumors. In the study overall: Fractions of 0.5 Gy went to Cohort 1 every 2 weeks, totaling 6.5 Gy. Every six weeks patients received intravenous ipilimumab 1 mg/kg, and every two weeks they received intravenous nivolumab 240 mg.

The receptor was derived from a male donor with prostate cancer. The V gene is TRBV7-2, the J gene TRBJ1-6, with a weak D call TRBD1 (6 bases). Specimen: PBMCs, collected after low-dose radiotherapy plus immunotherapy. In DNA form, the CDR3 reads TGTGCCAGCAGCGAAAACGTAGGCAGGGGTAATTCGCTCCTCCACTTT. Protein product: CASSENVGRGNSLLHF.